Detailed here is one T cell receptor (beta chain). With 1 base removed from V and 5 bases from J, the gap between germline ends came to 6 bases. The length of the CDR3 is 13 residues. CDR1 and CDR2 from the germline V gene are SGHKS and YYEKEE (reference sequence). The source of the sample is a study of blood T cell repertoires in COVID-19. Study-level information: The samples span acute and convalescent COVID-19 from the United States, Italy and Spain. From T cells, B-cell-depleted T cells, or PBMCs came the material, which was cDNA or gDNA.

Original handling: The authors estimated nucleated cell counts from reference gene primer amplification. Profiling relied on immunoSEQ multiplex PCR, and the TCRdb table lists in-frame clones only, not all of them. The DNA gave D and trimming, while V, J and clone size come from that table. The table shows roughly 160,000 clones, with less than 85% occurring only once. This TCR was recovered from a woman over 75 with acute or convalescent COVID-19. Sequenced input: peripheral blood. The J gene is TRBJ2-2, the V gene TRBV5-5; D call uncertain. The CDR3 sequence: CASSLTATGELFF. CDR3 in DNA: TGTGCCAGCAGCTTGACTGCAACCGGGGAGCTGTTTTTT.